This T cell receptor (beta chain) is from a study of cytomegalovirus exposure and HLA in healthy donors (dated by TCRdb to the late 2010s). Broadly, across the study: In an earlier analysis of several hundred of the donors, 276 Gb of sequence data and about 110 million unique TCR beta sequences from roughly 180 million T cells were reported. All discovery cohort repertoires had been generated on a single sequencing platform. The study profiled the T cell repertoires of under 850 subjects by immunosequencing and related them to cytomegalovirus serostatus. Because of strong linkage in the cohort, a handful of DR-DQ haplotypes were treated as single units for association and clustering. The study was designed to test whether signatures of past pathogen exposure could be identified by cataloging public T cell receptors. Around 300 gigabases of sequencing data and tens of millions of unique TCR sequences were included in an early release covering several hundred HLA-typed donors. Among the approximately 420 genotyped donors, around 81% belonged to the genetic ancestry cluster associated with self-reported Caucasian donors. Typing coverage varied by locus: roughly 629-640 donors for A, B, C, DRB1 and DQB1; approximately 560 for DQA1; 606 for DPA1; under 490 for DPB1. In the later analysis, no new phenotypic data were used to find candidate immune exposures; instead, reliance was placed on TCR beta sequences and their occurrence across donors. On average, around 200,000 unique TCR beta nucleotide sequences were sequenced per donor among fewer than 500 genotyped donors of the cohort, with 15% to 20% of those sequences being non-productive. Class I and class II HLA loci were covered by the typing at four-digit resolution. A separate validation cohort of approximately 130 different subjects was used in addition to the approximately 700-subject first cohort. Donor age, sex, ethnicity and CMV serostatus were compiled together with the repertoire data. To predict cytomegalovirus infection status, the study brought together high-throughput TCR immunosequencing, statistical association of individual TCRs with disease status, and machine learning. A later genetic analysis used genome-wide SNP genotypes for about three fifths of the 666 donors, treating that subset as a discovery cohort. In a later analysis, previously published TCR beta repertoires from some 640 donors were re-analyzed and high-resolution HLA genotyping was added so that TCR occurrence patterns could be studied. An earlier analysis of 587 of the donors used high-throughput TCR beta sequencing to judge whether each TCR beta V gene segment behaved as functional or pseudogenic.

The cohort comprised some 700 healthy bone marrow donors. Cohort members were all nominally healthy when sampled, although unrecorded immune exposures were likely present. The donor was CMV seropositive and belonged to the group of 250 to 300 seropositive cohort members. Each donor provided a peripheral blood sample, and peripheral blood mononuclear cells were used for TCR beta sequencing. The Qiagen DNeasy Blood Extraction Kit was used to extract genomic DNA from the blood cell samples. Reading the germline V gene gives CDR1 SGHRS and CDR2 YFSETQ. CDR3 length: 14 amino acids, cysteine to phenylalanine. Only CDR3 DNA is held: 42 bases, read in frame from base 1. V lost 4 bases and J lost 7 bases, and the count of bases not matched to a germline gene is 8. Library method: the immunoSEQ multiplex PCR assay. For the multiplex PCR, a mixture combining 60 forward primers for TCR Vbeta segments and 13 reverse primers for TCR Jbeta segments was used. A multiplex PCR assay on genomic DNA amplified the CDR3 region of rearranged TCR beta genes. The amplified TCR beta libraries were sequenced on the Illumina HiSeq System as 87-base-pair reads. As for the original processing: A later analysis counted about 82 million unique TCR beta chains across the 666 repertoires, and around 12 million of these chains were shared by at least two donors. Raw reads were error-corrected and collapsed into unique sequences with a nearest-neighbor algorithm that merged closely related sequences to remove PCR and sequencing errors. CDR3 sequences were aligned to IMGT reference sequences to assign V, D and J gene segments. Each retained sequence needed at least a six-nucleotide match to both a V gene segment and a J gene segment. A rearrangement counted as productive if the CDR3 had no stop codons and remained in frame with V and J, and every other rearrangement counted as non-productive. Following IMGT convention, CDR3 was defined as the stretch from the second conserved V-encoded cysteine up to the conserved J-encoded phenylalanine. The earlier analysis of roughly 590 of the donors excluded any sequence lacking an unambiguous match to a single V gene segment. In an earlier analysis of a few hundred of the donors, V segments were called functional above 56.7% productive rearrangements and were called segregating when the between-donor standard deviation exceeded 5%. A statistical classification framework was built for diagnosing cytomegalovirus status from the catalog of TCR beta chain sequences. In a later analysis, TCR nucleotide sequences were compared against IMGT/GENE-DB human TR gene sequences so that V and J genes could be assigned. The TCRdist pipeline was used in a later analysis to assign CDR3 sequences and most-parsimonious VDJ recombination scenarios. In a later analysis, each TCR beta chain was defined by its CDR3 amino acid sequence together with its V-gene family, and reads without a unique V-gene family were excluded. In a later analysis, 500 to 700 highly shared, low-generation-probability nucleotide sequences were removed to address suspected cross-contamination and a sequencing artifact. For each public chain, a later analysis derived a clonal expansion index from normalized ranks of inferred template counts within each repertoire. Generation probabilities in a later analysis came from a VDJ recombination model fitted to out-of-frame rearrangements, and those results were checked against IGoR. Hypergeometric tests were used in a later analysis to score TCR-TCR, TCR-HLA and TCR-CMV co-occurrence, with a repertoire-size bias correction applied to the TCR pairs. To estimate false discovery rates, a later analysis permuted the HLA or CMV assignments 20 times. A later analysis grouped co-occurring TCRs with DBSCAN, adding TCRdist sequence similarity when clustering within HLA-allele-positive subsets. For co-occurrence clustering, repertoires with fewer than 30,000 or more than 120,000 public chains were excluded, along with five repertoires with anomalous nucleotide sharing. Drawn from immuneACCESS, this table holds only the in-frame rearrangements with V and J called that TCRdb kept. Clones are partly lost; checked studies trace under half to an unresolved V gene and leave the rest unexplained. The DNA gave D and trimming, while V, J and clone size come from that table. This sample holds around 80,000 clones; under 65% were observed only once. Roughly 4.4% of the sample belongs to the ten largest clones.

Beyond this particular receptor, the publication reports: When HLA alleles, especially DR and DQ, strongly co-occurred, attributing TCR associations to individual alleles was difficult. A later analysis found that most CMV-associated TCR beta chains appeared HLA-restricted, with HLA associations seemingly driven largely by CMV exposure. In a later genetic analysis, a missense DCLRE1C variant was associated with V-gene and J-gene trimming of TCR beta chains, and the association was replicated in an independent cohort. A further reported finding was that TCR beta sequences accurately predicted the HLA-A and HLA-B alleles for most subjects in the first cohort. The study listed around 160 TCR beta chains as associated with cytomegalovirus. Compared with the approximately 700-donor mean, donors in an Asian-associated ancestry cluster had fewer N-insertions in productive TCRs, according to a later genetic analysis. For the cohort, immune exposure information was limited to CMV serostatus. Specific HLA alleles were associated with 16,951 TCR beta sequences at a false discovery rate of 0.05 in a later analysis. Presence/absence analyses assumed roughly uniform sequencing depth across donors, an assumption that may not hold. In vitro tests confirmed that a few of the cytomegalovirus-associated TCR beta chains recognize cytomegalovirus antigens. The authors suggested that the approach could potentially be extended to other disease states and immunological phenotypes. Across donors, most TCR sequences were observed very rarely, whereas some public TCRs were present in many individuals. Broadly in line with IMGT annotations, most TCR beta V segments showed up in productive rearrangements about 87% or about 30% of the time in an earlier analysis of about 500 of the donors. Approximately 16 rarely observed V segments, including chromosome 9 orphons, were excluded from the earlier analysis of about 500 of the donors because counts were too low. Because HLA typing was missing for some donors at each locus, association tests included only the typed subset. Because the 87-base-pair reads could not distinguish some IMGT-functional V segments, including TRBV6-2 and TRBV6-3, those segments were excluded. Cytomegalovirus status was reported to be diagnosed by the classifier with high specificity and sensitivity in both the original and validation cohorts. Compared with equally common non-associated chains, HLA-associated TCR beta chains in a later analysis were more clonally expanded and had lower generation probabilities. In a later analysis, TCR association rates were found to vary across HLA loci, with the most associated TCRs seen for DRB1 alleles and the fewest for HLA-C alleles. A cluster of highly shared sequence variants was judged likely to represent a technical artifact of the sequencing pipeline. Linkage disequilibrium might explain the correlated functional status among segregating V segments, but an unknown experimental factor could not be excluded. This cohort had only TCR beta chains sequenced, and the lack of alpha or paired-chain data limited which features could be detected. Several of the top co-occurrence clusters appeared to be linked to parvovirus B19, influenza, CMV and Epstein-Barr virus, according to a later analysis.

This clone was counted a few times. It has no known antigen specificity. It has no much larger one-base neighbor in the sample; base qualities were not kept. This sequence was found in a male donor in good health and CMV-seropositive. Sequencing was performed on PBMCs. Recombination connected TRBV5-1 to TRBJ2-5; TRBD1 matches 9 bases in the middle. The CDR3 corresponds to CASSEGQGAATQYF. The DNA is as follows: TGCGCCAGCAGCGAGGGACAGGGCGCGGCGACCCAGTACTTC.